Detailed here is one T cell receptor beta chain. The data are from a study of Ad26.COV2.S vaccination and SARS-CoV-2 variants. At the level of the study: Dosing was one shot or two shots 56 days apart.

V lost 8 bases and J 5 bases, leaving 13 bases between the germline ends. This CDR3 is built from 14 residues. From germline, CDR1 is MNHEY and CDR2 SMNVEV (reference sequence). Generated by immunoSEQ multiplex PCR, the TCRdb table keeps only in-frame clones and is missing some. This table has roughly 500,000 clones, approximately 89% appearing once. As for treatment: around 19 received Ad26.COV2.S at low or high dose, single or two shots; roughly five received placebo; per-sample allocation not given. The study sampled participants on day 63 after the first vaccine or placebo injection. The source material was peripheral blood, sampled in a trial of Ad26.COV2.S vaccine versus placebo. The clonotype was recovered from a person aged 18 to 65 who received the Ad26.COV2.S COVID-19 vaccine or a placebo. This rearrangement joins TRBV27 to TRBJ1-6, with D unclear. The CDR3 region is CASGSSRHNSPLHF. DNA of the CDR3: TGTGCCAGCGGTTCGAGTAGGCATAATTCACCCCTCCACTTT.